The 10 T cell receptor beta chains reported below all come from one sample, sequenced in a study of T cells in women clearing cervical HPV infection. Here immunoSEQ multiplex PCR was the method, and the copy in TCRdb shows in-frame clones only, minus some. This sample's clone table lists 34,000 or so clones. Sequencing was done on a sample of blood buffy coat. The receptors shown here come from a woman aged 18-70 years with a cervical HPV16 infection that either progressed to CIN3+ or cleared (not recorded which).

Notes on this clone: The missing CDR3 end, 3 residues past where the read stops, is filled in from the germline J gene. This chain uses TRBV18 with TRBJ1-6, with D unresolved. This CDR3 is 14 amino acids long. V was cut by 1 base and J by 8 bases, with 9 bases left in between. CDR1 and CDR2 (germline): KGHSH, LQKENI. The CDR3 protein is CASSPQGWDSPLHF. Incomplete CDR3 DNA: TGTGCCAGCTCACCACAGGGTTGGGATTCACCC.

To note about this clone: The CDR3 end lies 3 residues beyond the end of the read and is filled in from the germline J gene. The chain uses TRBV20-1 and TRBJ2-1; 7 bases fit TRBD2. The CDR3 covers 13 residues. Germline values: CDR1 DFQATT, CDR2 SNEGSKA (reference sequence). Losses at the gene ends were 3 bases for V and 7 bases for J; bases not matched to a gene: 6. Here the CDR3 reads CSARGGLWNEQFF. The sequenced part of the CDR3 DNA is TGCAGTGCTAGGGGGGGACTATGGAATGAG.

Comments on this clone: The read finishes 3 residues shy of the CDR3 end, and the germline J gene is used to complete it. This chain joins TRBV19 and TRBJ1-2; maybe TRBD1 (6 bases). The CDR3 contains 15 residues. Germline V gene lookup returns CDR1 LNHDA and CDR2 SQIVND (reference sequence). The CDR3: CASSHREDPTDTYTF. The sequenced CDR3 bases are TGTGCCAGTAGTCACAGGGAGGATCCCACAGATACC.

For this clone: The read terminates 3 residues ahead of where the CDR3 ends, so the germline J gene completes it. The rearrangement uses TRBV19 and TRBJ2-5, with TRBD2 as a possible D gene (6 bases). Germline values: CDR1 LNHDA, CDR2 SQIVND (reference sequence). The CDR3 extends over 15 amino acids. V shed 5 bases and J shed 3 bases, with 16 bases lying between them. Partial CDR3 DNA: TGTGCCAGTAGTCCCCCTGGGACTGGAGAAGAGACC. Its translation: CASSPPGTGEET. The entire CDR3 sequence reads CASSPPGTGEETQYF. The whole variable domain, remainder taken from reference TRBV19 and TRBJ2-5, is DGGITQSPKYLFRKEGQNVTLSCEQNLNHDAMYWYRQDPGQGLRLIYYSQIVNDFQKGDIAEGYSVSREKKESFPLTVTSAQKNPTAFYLCASSPPGTGEETQYFGPGTRLLVL.

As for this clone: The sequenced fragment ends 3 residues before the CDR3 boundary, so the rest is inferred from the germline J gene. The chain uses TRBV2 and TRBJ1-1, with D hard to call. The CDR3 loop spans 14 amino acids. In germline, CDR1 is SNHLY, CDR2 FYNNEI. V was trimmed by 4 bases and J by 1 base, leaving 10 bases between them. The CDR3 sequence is CASSGLHKNTEAFF. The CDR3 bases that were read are TGTGCCAGCAGTGGCCTTCACAAGAACACTGAA.

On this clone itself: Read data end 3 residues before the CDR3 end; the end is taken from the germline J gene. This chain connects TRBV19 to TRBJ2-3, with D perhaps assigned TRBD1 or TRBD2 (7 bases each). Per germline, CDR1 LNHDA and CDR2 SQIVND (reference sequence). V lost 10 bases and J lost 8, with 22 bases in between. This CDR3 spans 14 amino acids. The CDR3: CATDREGVDGTQYF. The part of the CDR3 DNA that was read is TGTGCCACCGACAGGGAGGGGGTCGATGGTACG.

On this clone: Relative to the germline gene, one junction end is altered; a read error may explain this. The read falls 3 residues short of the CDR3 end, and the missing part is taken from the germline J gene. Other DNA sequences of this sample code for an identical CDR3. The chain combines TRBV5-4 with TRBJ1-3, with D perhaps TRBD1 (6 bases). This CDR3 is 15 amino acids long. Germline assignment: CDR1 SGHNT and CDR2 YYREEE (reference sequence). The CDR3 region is CASSLGGRSGNTIYF. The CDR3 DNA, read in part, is TGTGCCAGCAGCTTGGGGGGGCGGTCTGGAAACACA.

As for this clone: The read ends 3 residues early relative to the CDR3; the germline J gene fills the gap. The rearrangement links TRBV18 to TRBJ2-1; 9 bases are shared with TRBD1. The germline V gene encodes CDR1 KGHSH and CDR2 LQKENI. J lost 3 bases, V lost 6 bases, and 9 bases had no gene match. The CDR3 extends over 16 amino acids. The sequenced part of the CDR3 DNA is TGTGCCAGCTCTCCTTCTACAGGGGGCTTCTACAATGAG. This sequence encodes CASSPSTGGFYNE. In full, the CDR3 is CASSPSTGGFYNEQFF.

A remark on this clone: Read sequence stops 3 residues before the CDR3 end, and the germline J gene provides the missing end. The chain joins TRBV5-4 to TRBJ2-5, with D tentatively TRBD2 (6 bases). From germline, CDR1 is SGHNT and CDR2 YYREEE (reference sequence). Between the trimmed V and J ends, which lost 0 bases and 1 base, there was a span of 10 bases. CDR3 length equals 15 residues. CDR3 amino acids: CASSLDRDSQETQYF. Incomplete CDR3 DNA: TGTGCCAGCAGCTTGGACCGGGACTCCCAAGAGACC. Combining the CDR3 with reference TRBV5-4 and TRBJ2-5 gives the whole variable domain ETGVTQSPTHLIKTRGQQVTLRCSSQSGHNTVSWYQQALGQGPQFIFQYYREEENGRGNFPPRFSGLQFPNYSSELNVNALELDDSALYLCASSLDRDSQETQYFGPGTRLLVL.

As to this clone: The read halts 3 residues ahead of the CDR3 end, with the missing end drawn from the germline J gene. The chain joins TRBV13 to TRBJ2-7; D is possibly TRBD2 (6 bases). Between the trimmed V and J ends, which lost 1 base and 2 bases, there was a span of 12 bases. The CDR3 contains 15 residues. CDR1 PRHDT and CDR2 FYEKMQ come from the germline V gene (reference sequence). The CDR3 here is CASSLESSVTYEQYF. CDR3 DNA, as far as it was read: TGTGCCAGCAGCTTAGAGTCTAGCGTGACCTACGAG.